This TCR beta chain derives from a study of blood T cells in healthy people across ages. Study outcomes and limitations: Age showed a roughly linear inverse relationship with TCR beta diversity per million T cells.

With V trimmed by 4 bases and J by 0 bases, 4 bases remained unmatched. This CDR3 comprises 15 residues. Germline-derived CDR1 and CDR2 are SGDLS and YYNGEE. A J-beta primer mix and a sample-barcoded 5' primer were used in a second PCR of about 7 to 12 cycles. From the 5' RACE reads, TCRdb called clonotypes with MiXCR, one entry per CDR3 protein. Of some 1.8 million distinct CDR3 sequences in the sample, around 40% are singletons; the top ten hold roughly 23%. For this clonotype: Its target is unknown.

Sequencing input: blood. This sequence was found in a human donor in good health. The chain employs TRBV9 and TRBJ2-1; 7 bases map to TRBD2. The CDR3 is CASSMRGSSYNEQFF. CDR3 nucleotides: TGTGCCAGCAGCATGCGGGGGAGCTCCTACAATGAGCAGTTCTTC.